These 29 T cell receptor beta chains were all obtained from the same sample, sequenced in a study of blood T cell repertoires in COVID-19. Libraries were prepared by immunoSEQ multiplex PCR; TCRdb keeps only in-frame clonotypes and omits some of them. The sample lists 200,000 to 250,000 clones; 65% to 90% were seen once. Sequencing input: peripheral blood. Receptor source: a woman in her 50s with acute or convalescent COVID-19.

This clone came up a few times. The V gene is TRBV3-1 (or the pseudogene TRBV3-2), the J gene TRBJ1-4; 9 bases agree with TRBD1. Germline V lookup: CDR1 LGHDT, CDR2 YNNKEL (reference sequence). There are 16 residues in the CDR3. V shed 0 bases and J 7 bases; nucleotides not matched to a gene: 6. The CDR3, as DNA: TGTGCCAGCAGCCAAGATGTGGGGACAGGGAGTGAAAAACTGTTTTTT. Residues: CASSQDVGTGSEKLFF.

This clone was recorded a few times. The gene calls are TRBV5-1 and TRBJ1-1; 7 bases are a match to TRBD1. The CDR3 runs to 11 residues. Trimming removed 0 bases from V and 14 bases from J; junction bases left unmatched: 4. CDR1 is SGHRS and CDR2 is YFSETQ in the germline V gene. The CDR3 DNA reads TGCGCCAGCAGCTTGGAGACAGGGTTATTCTTT. The encoded protein is CASSLETGLFF.

This clone has a handful of counts. The chain carries TRBV24-1 and TRBJ1-2, with D uncertain. The CDR3 sequence is 14 residues long. Germline loops: CDR1 KGHDR, CDR2 SFDVKD. V was pared by 5 bases and J by 7 bases, with 16 bases between. The DNA for the CDR3 is TGTGCCACCAGTGTGAAGGGAGCCCTCTCTGGCTACACCTTC. The encoded protein is CATSVKGALSGYTF.

J is TRBJ2-3 and V is TRBV11-3; D possibly corresponds to TRBD1 (6 bases). Germline V gene sequence: CDR1 SGHNT, CDR2 YENEEA. V was cut by 5 bases and J by 4 bases, with 16 bases left in between. CDR3 length equals 15 residues. CDR3 region: CASSRTGNRADTQYF. The CDR3 nucleotides are TGTGCCAGCAGCCGAACAGGGAATAGGGCAGATACGCAGTATTTT.

This clone was counted a few times. The chain has TRBV7-9 and TRBJ2-7; D gene ambiguous. The CDR3 extends over 17 amino acids. The V end lost 1 base, the J end lost 0 bases, and 16 bases lay between the germline ends. From germline, CDR1 is SEHNR and CDR2 FQNEAQ (reference sequence). The chain's CDR3 is CASSLGEAVETSYEQYF. In nucleotides, the CDR3 is TGTGCCAGCAGCTTAGGAGAGGCGGTAGAAACCTCCTACGAGCAGTACTTC.

V and J are TRBV29-1 and TRBJ2-2, with D maybe TRBD2 (5 bases). Germline CDR1 and CDR2: SQVTM and ANQGSEA. V lost 7 bases and J 2 bases, leaving 8 bases between the germline ends. The CDR3 is made up of 12 amino acids. CDR3 sequence reads: CSGRTNTGELFF. In nucleotides, the CDR3 is TGCAGCGGGAGGACTAACACCGGGGAGCTGTTTTTT.

The chain recombines TRBV3-1 (or the pseudogene TRBV3-2) with TRBJ1-3; 8 bases are shared with TRBD1. Unmatched junction bases numbered 5, after V lost 4 bases and J lost 9 bases. This CDR3 comprises 13 residues. The germline V gene encodes CDR1 LGHDT and CDR2 YNNKEL (reference sequence). The CDR3 region is CASSRGQGTTIYF. The CDR3 nucleotides are TGTGCCAGCAGCCGTGGACAGGGCACCACCATATATTTT.

This chain connects TRBV5-1 to TRBJ2-7, with a weak D call TRBD2 (7 bases). Germline-derived CDR1 and CDR2 are SGHRS and YFSETQ. The germline V and J ends were trimmed by 6 bases and 9 bases, with 13 bases remaining between them. This CDR3 has 11 amino acids. The CDR3 nucleotides are TGCGCCAGCAAGGGGGAGCGGGGGCAGTACTTC. This sequence encodes CASKGERGQYF.

This clone was seen a single time. CDR3 nucleotide sequence: TGTGCCAGCAGTTCTGGACAGGGCTACGAGCAGTACTTC. Its protein product is CASSSGQGYEQYF. This chain joins TRBV28 and TRBJ2-7; TRBD1 matches at 8 bases. V was pared by 4 bases and J by 3 bases, with 2 bases of the junction left unmatched. The CDR3 has 13 residues. Germline CDR1 reads MDHEN; CDR2 reads SYDVKM.

The chain has TRBV7-9 and TRBJ2-3; no definite D call. This CDR3 has 12 amino acids. From germline, CDR1 is SEHNR and CDR2 FQNEAQ (reference sequence). The ends were cut back, 5 bases at V and 4 bases at J, with 7 bases in the middle. CDR3 sequence reads: CASSLGADTQYF. In DNA, the CDR3 is TGTGCCAGCAGCCTTGGAGCAGATACGCAGTATTTT.

The sample holds a few counts of this clone. The chain recombines TRBV28 with TRBJ1-5, with 7 bases fitting TRBD1. V lost 3 bases and J lost 2; bases outside the gene matches: 4. Germline values: CDR1 MDHEN, CDR2 SYDVKM. This CDR3 contains 15 residues. This CDR3 reads CASSLWQGGNQPQHF. CDR3 coding DNA: TGTGCCAGCAGTTTGTGGCAGGGGGGCAATCAGCCCCAGCATTTT.

This clone was seen a handful of times. The chain carries TRBV5-1 and TRBJ2-1; TRBD1 is a possible D gene (6 bases). The CDR3 totals 14 residues. V lost 0 bases and J lost 6, with 10 bases in between. Germline V lookup: CDR1 SGHRS, CDR2 YFSETQ. The CDR3 bases are TGCGCCAGCAGCTTGGACGTAGGGGGCAATGAGCAGTTCTTC. This gives the protein CASSLDVGGNEQFF.

The genes are TRBV3-1 (or the pseudogene TRBV3-2) and TRBJ1-2; 10 positions agree with TRBD1. V was pared by 5 bases and J by 7 bases, with 10 bases of the junction left unmatched. This CDR3 spans 15 amino acids. Germline CDR1 reads LGHDT; CDR2 reads YNNKEL (reference sequence). The CDR3 spells CASSKTGGASFGYTF. DNA of the CDR3: TGTGCCAGCAGCAAGACAGGGGGCGCGTCTTTTGGCTACACCTTC.

CDR3 nucleotides: TGTGCCTGGGGGGCCGGGAGGGCCCTCGGCAATGAGCAGTTCTTC. It is translated as CAWGAGRALGNEQFF. The chain combines TRBV30 with TRBJ2-1; TRBD2 aligns across 8 bases. In germline, CDR1 is GTSNPN, CDR2 SVGIG (reference sequence). After removal of 5 bases from V and 6 bases from J, the junction contained 12 bases not matched to a gene. The length of the CDR3 is 15 residues.

The rearrangement links TRBV7-9 to TRBJ1-4, with a tentative D call TRBD1 (5 bases). This CDR3 is 15 amino acids long. V lost 5 bases and J lost 6, with 16 bases in between. Germline CDR1 is SEHNR and CDR2 is FQNEAQ (reference sequence). The CDR3 DNA follows: TGTGCCAGCAGCCTACAGGAGACAAGGGATGAAAAACTGTTTTTT. Translation: CASSLQETRDEKLFF.

This clone was seen a single time. V gene TRBV7-9 combines with J gene TRBJ2-1; 7 bases match TRBD1. The CDR3 runs 14 residues. The germline V gene has CDR1 SEHNR and CDR2 FQNEAQ (reference sequence). V was clipped by 10 bases and J by 3 bases; unmatched bases: 9. CDR3 loop: CATRSGTVYNEQFF. CDR3 bases: TGTGCCACCCGGTCCGGGACAGTCTACAATGAGCAGTTCTTC.

This clone occurred once. The rearrangement uses TRBV3-1 (or the pseudogene TRBV3-2) and TRBJ1-2, with D possibly matching TRBD1 (6 bases). Trimming removed 0 bases at V and 2 bases at J, with 7 bases between. The CDR3 length is 14 residues. The V gene's germline CDR1 is LGHDT and CDR2 YNNKEL (reference sequence). The CDR3 nucleotides are TGTGCCAGCAGCCAAGAAACAGGGAACTATGGCTACACCTTC. Its translation is CASSQETGNYGYTF.

This clone was seen a single time. The CDR3 region has the DNA TGTGCCAGCAGCCAGACTAGCGGGAGTAGCAATGAGCAGTTCTTC. This sequence encodes CASSQTSGSSNEQFF. The chain has TRBV3-1 (or the pseudogene TRBV3-2) and TRBJ2-1; 12 bases agree with TRBD2. CDR1 and CDR2 (germline): LGHDT, YNNKEL (reference sequence). The V and J ends lost 3 bases and 6 bases, in that order; junction bases with no gene match: 3. CDR3 length equals 15 residues.

The J gene is TRBJ1-5, the V gene TRBV21-1; the tabulated D call, TRBD1, remains unverified against the DNA. TRBV21-1 is tagged as a pseudogene. The CDR3 loop spans 17 amino acids. The CDR3 sequence is CASSLRRQGASNQPQHF. The CDR3 DNA reads as TGTGCCAGCAGCCTTCGTCGACAGGGGGCCTCCAATCAGCCCCAGCATTTT.

This chain's CDR3 is CASSFQGAGTDTQYF. The CDR3 DNA reads TGTGCCAGCAGCTTCCAGGGGGCCGGCACAGATACGCAGTATTTT. This chain joins TRBV5-4 and TRBJ2-3, with 8 bases matching TRBD1. The ends lost 2 bases at V and 1 base at J; junction bases unmatched: 3. There are 15 residues in the CDR3. CDR1 and CDR2 (germline): SGHNT, YYREEE (reference sequence).

The chain recombines TRBV6-5 with TRBJ1-5; a weak D match, TRBD1 (6 bases). Deletions cut 10 bases from V and 5 bases from J, with 12 bases between. Germline CDR1 and CDR2: MNHEY and SVGAGI. The CDR3 is 12 residues long. In DNA, the CDR3 is TGTGCCACCGGGACAAACGATCAGCCCCAGCATTTT. Translation gives CATGTNDQPQHF.

This chain connects TRBV24-1 to TRBJ1-2; 7 nucleotides agree with TRBD1. The length of the CDR3 is 14 residues. Per germline, CDR1 KGHDR and CDR2 SFDVKD. With V trimmed by 4 bases and J by 4 bases, 5 bases remained unmatched. The CDR3 sequence: CATSESTGTYGYTF. The CDR3 region has the DNA TGTGCCACCAGTGAGTCGACAGGGACCTATGGCTACACCTTC.

This sequence joins TRBV5-6 and TRBJ1-2, with 7 nucleotides matching TRBD1. The CDR3 has 14 residues. The junction had 9 bases not matched to a gene; V was cut back by 6 bases and J by 4 bases. Germline values: CDR1 SGHDT, CDR2 YYEEEE. Here the CDR3 reads CASILQGKGYGYTF. The CDR3 DNA reads as TGTGCCAGCATCCTACAGGGGAAAGGCTATGGCTACACCTTC.

The chain couples TRBV7-9 to TRBJ2-7, with TRBD1 as a possible D gene (5 bases). The CDR3 runs to 14 residues. CDR1 is SEHNR and CDR2 is FQNEAQ in the germline V gene (reference sequence). V lost 0 bases, J lost 5 bases, and 11 bases lay in between. CDR3 DNA: TGTGCCAGCAGCTTAGCGCAGGGAATCCACGAGCAGTACTTC. It translates to CASSLAQGIHEQYF. The full variable domain, in which reference TRBV7-9 and TRBJ2-7 provide the parts outside the CDR3, is DTGVSQNPRHKITKRGQNVTFRCDPISEHNRLYWYRQTLGQGPEFLTYFQNEAQLEKSRLLSDRFSAERPKGSFSTLEIQRTEQGDSAMYLCASSLAQGIHEQYFGPGTRLTVT.

The gene calls are TRBV6-5 and TRBJ1-6; D unresolved. Germline CDR1 is MNHEY and CDR2 is SVGAGI. The CDR3 consists of 14 residues. Trimming cost V 7 bases and J 7 bases, with 14 bases left between them. The CDR3 reads CASKMGEGNSPLHF. CDR3 DNA sequence: TGTGCCAGCAAAATGGGAGAGGGAAATTCACCCCTCCACTTT.

The J gene is TRBJ2-1, the V gene TRBV30; D unresolved. The CDR3 is 13 residues long. The V end lost 1 base, the J end lost 9 bases, and 13 bases lay between the germline ends. Germline-derived CDR1 and CDR2 are GTSNPN and SVGIG (reference sequence). This CDR3 is CAWSAVPSGEQFF. In DNA, the CDR3 is TGTGCCTGGAGTGCCGTTCCATCGGGTGAGCAGTTCTTC. Complete variable domain (other parts from reference TRBV30 and TRBJ2-1): SQTIHQWPATLVQPVGSPLSLECTVEGTSNPNLYWYRQAAGRGLQLLFYSVGIGQISSEVPQNLSASRPQDRQFILSSKKLLLSDSGFYLCAWSAVPSGEQFFGPGTRLTVL.

V is TRBV5-1 and J is TRBJ1-6, with D possibly matching TRBD1 (6 bases). The V gene lost 1 base and the J gene lost 6 bases, with 14 bases spanning the gap. CDR3 length: 16 amino acids. Germline V gene sequence: CDR1 SGHRS, CDR2 YFSETQ. The CDR3, as DNA: TGCGCCAGCAGCTTGACTCGCGGACAGAGTAATTCACCCCTCCACTTT. It translates to CASSLTRGQSNSPLHF.

In its sample, this clone was seen a few times. V and J are TRBV2 and TRBJ2-1, with 10 bases identical to TRBD1. V lost 6 bases and J lost 6; bases outside the gene matches: 8. Germline V gene lookup returns CDR1 SNHLY and CDR2 FYNNEI. The CDR3 covers 15 residues. The DNA of the CDR3 is TGTGCCAGCAGCCTGGGACAGGGGAATGGCAATGAGCAGTTCTTC. Amino acid sequence: CASSLGQGNGNEQFF.

The chain employs TRBV28 and TRBJ2-2; possibly TRBD2 for D (5 bases). The ends were cut back, 6 bases at V and 6 bases at J, with 23 bases in the middle. CDR1 and CDR2 (germline): MDHEN, SYDVKM. The CDR3 length is 17 residues. The CDR3 coding sequence is TGTGCCAGCAGGATCGGGATAGGCGGTTGGGGATCCGGGGAGCTGTTTTTT. It is translated as CASRIGIGGWGSGELFF.